A selection of T cell receptor beta chains follows, all from one sample in a study of beta chain features in type 1 diabetes. TCRdb's copy holds only in-frame clones and misses some; the assay was immunoSEQ multiplex PCR. This sample has around 500,000 clones, with 10% to 12% found just once. The sequencing input was naive CD4+ T cells from blood. The receptors were gathered from a woman in her late teens or twenties in good health. Both conserved end residues are part of each CDR3. The order of the fields is V gene, J gene, CDR3 protein.

TRBV7-9	TRBJ2-1	CASSLALGISSYNEQFF
TRBV7-6	TRBJ2-4	CASSFPGQGFGNIQYF
TRBV11-3	TRBJ2-3	CASSSGGADTQYF
TRBV7-3	TRBJ2-3	CASSRTGTDTQYF
TRBV4-1	TRBJ2-1	CASSQGSEQFF
TRBV4-3	TRBJ2-1	CASSQEQVLGSYNEQFF
TRBV7-9	TRBJ2-1	CASSLPGQNVFF
TRBV5-1	TRBJ2-1	CASSLGGQPSYNEQFF
TRBV7-6	TRBJ1-3	CASSLVDSGNTIYF
TRBV7-2	TRBJ2-1	CASSSYRGDEQFF
TRBV29-1	TRBJ2-5	CSVEIRRETQYF
TRBV10-3	TRBJ1-5	CAISDEVGYQPQHF
TRBV27	TRBJ2-7	CASSSMGNSYEQYF
TRBV5-4	TRBJ2-1	CASSRDREPYNEQFF
TRBV7-6	TRBJ2-1	CASSSTQGYEQFF
TRBV6-7	TRBJ2-7	CASSYIGTESSYEQYF
TRBV29-1	TRBJ1-4	CSVIDGATNEKLFF
TRBV7-6	TRBJ2-1	CASSFSGYNEQFF
TRBV25-1	TRBJ2-3	CASSPRRAGDTQYF
TRBV11-2	TRBJ2-3	CASSLGQSTDTQYF
TRBV5-6	TRBJ2-5	CASSLVEGETQYF
TRBV19	TRBJ2-2	CASRARDTGELFF
TRBV14	TRBJ2-3	CASSPQVFPDTQYF
TRBV4-2	TRBJ2-1	CASRVLADTNNEQFF
TRBV10-2	TRBJ1-2	CASSGAGSAGYTF
TRBV29-1	TRBJ2-1	CSVVPGAEQFF
TRBV6-5	TRBJ2-1	CASRTEFSYNEQFF
TRBV7-8	TRBJ2-5	CASSPARLRRETQYF
TRBV30	TRBJ1-2	CAWKGTPGGGYTF
TRBV20-1	TRBJ2-1	CSARRSNEQFF
TRBV5-1	TRBJ2-5	CASSAQETQYF
TRBV29-1	TRBJ1-3	CSVRLEVVGNTIYF
TRBV18	TRBJ2-2	CASSPRTGRAGELFF
TRBV28	TRBJ2-7	CASSLYRGPRYEQYF
TRBV29-1	TRBJ2-5	CSGGSHLPETQYF
TRBV5-1	TRBJ2-1	CASSLVGVPSPYNEQFF
TRBV5-1	TRBJ2-5	CASSLSGGETQYF
TRBV30	TRBJ2-7	CAWSAYGGTGWPEQYF
TRBV7-2	TRBJ1-5	CASRLPNQPQHF
TRBV11-1	TRBJ2-5	CASSPRGLYETQYF
TRBV9	TRBJ1-6	CASSGSDSPLHF
TRBV15	TRBJ2-4	CATSRGALAKNIQYF
TRBV20-1	TRBJ2-7	CSASRGGEQYF
TRBV18	TRBJ2-1	CASSPIRGTGNEQFF
TRBV27	TRBJ1-1	CASSFRENTEAFF
TRBV6-5	TRBJ2-3	CASSLRGEGHTDTQYF
TRBV4-3	TRBJ2-1	CASSQNPRGYNEQFF
TRBV5-1	TRBJ2-5	CASSSSMGRETQYF
TRBV7-9	TRBJ1-2	CASSLGTSSYGYTF
TRBV7-7	TRBJ2-5	CASSSVPQETQYF
TRBV7-2	TRBJ2-2	CASSLLGPSTGELFF
TRBV2	TRBJ2-1	CASSEMASGYNEQFF
TRBV4-1	TRBJ1-1	CASSQDETRGTEAFF
TRBV30	TRBJ2-3	CAWSNAGLHNTQYF
TRBV6-5	TRBJ2-5	CASTGDGETQYF
TRBV7-2	TRBJ1-1	CASSTAAGGNTEAFF
TRBV7-2	TRBJ2-3	CASSLAGRWDTQYF
TRBV18	TRBJ2-6	CASSPGGGEPSGANVLTF
TRBV5-1	TRBJ2-6	CASSLAAGANVLTF